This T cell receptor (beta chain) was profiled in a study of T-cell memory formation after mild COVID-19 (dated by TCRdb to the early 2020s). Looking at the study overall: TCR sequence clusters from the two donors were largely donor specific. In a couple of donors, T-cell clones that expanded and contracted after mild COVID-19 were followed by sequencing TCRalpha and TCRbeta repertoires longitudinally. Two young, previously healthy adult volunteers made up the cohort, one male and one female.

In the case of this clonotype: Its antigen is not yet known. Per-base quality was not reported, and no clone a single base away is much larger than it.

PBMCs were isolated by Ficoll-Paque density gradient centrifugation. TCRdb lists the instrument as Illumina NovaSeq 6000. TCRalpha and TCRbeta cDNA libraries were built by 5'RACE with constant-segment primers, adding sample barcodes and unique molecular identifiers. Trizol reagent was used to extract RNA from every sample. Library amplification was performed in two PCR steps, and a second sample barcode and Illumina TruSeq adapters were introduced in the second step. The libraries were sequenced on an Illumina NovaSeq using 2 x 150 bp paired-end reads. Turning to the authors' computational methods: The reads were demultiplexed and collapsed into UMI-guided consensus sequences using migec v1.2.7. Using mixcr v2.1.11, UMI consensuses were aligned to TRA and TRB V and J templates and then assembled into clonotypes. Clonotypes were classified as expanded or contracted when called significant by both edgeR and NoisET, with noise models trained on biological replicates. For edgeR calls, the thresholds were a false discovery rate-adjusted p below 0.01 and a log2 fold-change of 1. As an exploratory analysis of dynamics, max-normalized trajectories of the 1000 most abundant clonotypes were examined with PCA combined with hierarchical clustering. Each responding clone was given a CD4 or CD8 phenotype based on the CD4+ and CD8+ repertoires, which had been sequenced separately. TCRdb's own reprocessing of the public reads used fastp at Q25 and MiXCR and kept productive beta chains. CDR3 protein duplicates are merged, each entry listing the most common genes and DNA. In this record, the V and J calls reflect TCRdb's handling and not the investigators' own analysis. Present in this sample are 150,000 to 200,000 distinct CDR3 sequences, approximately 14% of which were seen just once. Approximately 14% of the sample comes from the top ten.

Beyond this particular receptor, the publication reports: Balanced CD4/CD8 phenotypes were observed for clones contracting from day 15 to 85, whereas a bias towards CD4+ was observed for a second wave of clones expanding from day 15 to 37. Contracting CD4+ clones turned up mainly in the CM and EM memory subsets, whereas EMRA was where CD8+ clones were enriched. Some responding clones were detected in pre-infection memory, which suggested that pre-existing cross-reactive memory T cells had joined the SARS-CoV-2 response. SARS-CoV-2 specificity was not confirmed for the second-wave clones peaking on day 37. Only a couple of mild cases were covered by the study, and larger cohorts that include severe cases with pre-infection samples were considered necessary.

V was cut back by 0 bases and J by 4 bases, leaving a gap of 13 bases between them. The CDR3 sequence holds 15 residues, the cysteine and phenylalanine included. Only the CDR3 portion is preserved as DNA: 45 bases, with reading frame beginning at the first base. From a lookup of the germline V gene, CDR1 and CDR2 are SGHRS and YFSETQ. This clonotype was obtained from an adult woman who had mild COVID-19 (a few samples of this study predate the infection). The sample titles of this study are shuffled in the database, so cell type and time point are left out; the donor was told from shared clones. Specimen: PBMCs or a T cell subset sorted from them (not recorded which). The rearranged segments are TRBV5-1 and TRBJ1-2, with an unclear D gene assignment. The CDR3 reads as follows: CASSLVGEEVYGYTF. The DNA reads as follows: TGCGCCAGCAGCTTGGTTGGGGAGGAAGTCTATGGCTACACCTTC.